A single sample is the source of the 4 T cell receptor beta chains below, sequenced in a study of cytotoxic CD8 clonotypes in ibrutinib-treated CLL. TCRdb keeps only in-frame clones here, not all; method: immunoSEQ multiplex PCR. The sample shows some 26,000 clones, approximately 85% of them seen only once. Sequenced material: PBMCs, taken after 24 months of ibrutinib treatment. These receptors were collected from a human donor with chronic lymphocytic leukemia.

CDR3 nucleotide sequence: TGCGCCAGCAGCTTGGAAGGGGGGAACACTGAAGCTTTCTTT. Its translation is CASSLEGGNTEAFF. J is TRBJ1-1 and V is TRBV5-1, with a weak D call TRBD1 (6 bases). This CDR3 region has 14 residues. CDR1 and CDR2 (germline): SGHRS, YFSETQ. Trimming left V 0 bases short and J 1 base short, with 7 bases between.

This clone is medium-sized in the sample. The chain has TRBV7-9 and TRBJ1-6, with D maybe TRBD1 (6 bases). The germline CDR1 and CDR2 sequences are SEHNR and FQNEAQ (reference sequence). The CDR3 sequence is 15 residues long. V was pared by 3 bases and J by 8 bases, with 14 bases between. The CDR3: CASSFFRGRDSPLHF. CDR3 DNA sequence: TGTGCCAGCAGCTTCTTCAGGGGAAGAGATTCACCCCTCCACTTT.

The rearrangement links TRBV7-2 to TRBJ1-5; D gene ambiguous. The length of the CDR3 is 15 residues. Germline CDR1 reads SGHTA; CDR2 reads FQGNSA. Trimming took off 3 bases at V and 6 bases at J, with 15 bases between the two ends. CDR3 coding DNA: TGTGCCAGCAGCTTGAGTTCCGGGGTCGGTCAGCCCCAGCATTTT. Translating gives CASSLSSGVGQPQHF.

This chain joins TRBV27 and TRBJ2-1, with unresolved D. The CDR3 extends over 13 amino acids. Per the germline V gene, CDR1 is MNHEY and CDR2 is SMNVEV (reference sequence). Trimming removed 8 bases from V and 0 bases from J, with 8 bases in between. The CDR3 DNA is TGTGCCAGCGGGCTAAGCTCCTACAATGAGCAGTTCTTC. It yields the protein CASGLSSYNEQFF.